This is a list of T cell receptor beta chains from one sample in a study of cytomegalovirus exposure and HLA in healthy donors. Repertoires were generated with immunoSEQ multiplex PCR, while TCRdb's copy carries only in-frame clones and drops some. The profile shows around 79,000 clones, around 70% of them singletons. The sequencing input was PBMCs. Source of these receptors: a woman between 35 and 50 years old in good health and CMV-seropositive. Each CDR3 is given with its conserved first and last residue. D genes are given only for firm matches. Clone size is given for some rows only: seen once, a few or many times, or a class if the clone is expanded.

clone_size j_call v_call d_call cdr3_nt cdr3_aa
NA TRBJ1-5 TRBV28 NA TGTGCCAGCAGTTTATCAGGGGGCAATCAGCCCCAGCATTTT CASSLSGGNQPQHF
NA TRBJ2-5 TRBV6-5 TRBD2 TGTGCCAGCAGTTACGATTGGGGGAGGGGAAAGACCCAGTACTTC CASSYDWGRGKTQYF
NA TRBJ1-2 TRBV5-6 NA TGTGCCAGCAGCTCCGGCAGGGTCCAAGGCTACACCTTC CASSSGRVQGYTF
once TRBJ2-7 TRBV7-9 NA TGTGCCAGCAGCCAACAGGGCGTGCCCTACGAGCAGTACTTC CASSQQGVPYEQYF
NA TRBJ1-1 TRBV2 NA TGTGCCAGCACCCGAAGGTCGGGGACTCATAACACTGAAGCTTTCTTT CASTRRSGTHNTEAFF
NA TRBJ2-7 TRBV28 TRBD2 TGTGCCAGCAGTTCCCCTGGCGGGGGAACGCCCGAGCAGTACTTC CASSSPGGGTPEQYF
few TRBJ1-5 TRBV7-2 TRBD1 TGTGCCAGCAGCTTGGACAGGGCGGCTACCGGGCAGCCCCAGCATTTT CASSLDRAATGQPQHF
NA TRBJ1-5 TRBV6-6 NA TGTGCCACCCAGACAGGATCTCAGCCCCAGCATTTT CATQTGSQPQHF
once TRBJ2-3 TRBV4-3 TRBD2 TGCGCCAGCAGCCATAGACTAGCGGGGGAATTAGATACGCAGTATTTT CASSHRLAGELDTQYF
NA TRBJ2-7 TRBV10-3 NA TGTGCCACCGGGGGCGGGACAGCGACCTACGAGCAGTACTTC CATGGGTATYEQYF
NA TRBJ2-3 TRBV5-1 NA TGCGCCAGCAGCACCGGGACTCCAACTCTGACAGATACGCAGTATTTT CASSTGTPTLTDTQYF
NA TRBJ1-2 TRBV6-6 NA TGTGCCAGCAGTTACGGGGGCGACGGTGGCTACACCTTC CASSYGGDGGYTF
NA TRBJ1-2 TRBV6-5 NA TGTGCCAGCACAAAAATACCACAGGGCTACGGCTACACCTTC CASTKIPQGYGYTF
once TRBJ1-2 TRBV7-3 TRBD1 TGTGCCAGCAGCTTAACAGGGGGCGATGGCTACACCTTC CASSLTGGDGYTF
NA TRBJ1-4 TRBV4-2 NA TGTGCCAGCAGCCAAGAGCTATTTGGGGAGTTGGCAAAACTGTTTTTT CASSQELFGELAKLFF
NA TRBJ1-6 TRBV19 NA TGTGCCAGTAGTATTAGGAGGGCCAACTCAGCGGCTCGCTCCTATAATTCACCCCTCCACTTT CASSIRRANSAARSYNSPLHF
few TRBJ2-5 TRBV18 NA TGTGCCAGCTCACTTTATATGGAGACCCAGTACTTC CASSLYMETQYF
NA TRBJ2-7 TRBV11-2 NA TGTGCCAGCAGCCAAAGCGCCGGGGGATTGGGGCAGTACTTC CASSQSAGGLGQYF
few TRBJ2-2 TRBV7-2 TRBD2 TGTGCCAACGGGCGGGAGCCGGCCAACACCGGGGAGCTGTTTTTT CANGREPANTGELFF
few TRBJ2-7 TRBV11-3 NA TGTGCCAGCAGCTTAGACAGGGGCAGTTCCTACGAGCAGTACTTC CASSLDRGSSYEQYF
NA TRBJ1-1 TRBV27 TRBD1 TGTGCCAGCAGCCCCGGGACAGGTCAGAAAGAAGCTTTCTTT CASSPGTGQKEAFF
few TRBJ2-7 TRBV15 TRBD2 TGTGCCACCAGCGCGGGGGAAGCTGGCGAGCAGTACTTC CATSAGEAGEQYF
NA TRBJ2-3 TRBV7-8 TRBD2 TGTGCCAGCAGCCCCCGACTAGCGGGAGGAGGGACAGATACGCAGTATTTT CASSPRLAGGGTDTQYF
NA TRBJ1-1 TRBV19 TRBD1 TGTGCCAGTATGAGGGACAGGTCTTCTGAAGCTTTCTTT CASMRDRSSEAFF
NA TRBJ1-1 TRBV6-5 TRBD1 TGTGCCAGCAGTTACTCTACAGGGGGGTTTGAAGCTTTCTTT CASSYSTGGFEAFF
NA TRBJ2-3 TRBV6-5 NA TGTGCCAGCAGCAACACAGATACGCAGTATTTT CASSNTDTQYF
NA TRBJ1-4 TRBV5-1 NA TGCGCCAGCAGCCCTGGGCAGGGATGGGAAAAACTGTTTTTT CASSPGQGWEKLFF
NA TRBJ2-1 TRBV19 NA TGTGCCAGTAGTCCAAATCCGGGTCCCCTCTACAATGAGCAGTTCTTC CASSPNPGPLYNEQFF
few TRBJ2-7 TRBV7-2 TRBD2 TGTGCCAGCAGCCACGGACTAGCGGGAAAACCACCCTACGAGCAGTACTTC CASSHGLAGKPPYEQYF
NA TRBJ1-1 TRBV6-1 TRBD1 TGTGCCAGCAGGACAGGGGCCCTAATGAACACTGAAGCTTTCTTT CASRTGALMNTEAFF
NA TRBJ1-2 TRBV6-1 NA TGTGCCAGCAGTGAAGGAAGGGGTCCCTATGGCTACACCTTC CASSEGRGPYGYTF
NA TRBJ1-2 TRBV2 NA TGTGCCAGCAGTGTTAAGTCCCTCGGGGGCTACACCTTC CASSVKSLGGYTF
once TRBJ1-1 TRBV7-2 TRBD1 TGTGCCAGCAGCAAGACAGGGGCGGACACTGAAGCTTTCTTT CASSKTGADTEAFF
NA TRBJ1-1 TRBV29-1 NA TGCAGCGCTGTCGGGCTTTATCTGGGAGTGAACACTGAAGCTTTCTTT CSAVGLYLGVNTEAFF
NA TRBJ1-3 TRBV19 NA TGTGCCAGTAACAGCGTTTCGGCAGGGGCTGGAAACACCATATATTTT CASNSVSAGAGNTIYF